These 15 T cell receptor beta chains share one sample of origin, sequenced in a study of prognosis after radiotherapy for stage I lung cancer. TCR beta CDR3 was amplified from genomic DNA by two-round multiplex PCR. Round-one PCR had primers specific to each TRBV and TRBJ gene. TCRdb re-analysed the multiplex PCR reads in MiXCR, keeping a single row per CDR3 protein. The table records tens of thousands of distinct CDR3 sequences, approximately 25% of them present only once. Sample: PBMCs, taken before or after stereotactic body radiation therapy (not recorded which). All receptors derive from a donor over 45 with non-small cell lung cancer.

This clonotype was picked up many times. The V and J genes are TRBV5-1 and TRBJ1-6; TRBD1 matches 7 bases. The CDR3 loop spans 15 amino acids. Germline CDR1 is SGHRS and CDR2 is YFSETQ. J was trimmed by 5 bases and V by 4 bases; bases with no gene match: 6. CDR3 sequence (DNA): TGCGCCAGCAGCGACCGACAGGGCGATAATTCACCCCTCCACTTT. It specifies CASSDRQGDNSPLHF.

A note on this clonotype: Here the CDR3 omits its conserved ending phenylalanine or tryptophan, so a read error is the likely source. The genes are TRBV6-5 and TRBJ1-1; 8 nucleotides agree with TRBD1. Per the germline V gene, CDR1 is MNHEY and CDR2 is SVGAGI. The CDR3 is 15 residues long. Trimming at V came to 4 bases and at J to 11 bases, leaving 15 bases not matched to a gene. In DNA form, the CDR3 reads TGTGCCAGCAGTTCCCCAACAAGCGACAGGGGTGAGGCTTTCCTT. Encoded protein: CASSSPTSDRGEAFL.

This clonotype was recorded at least ten times. The rearrangement links TRBV30 to TRBJ2-1; 9 bases match TRBD1. CDR1 GTSNPN and CDR2 SVGIG come from the germline V gene (reference sequence). This CDR3 is built from 14 residues. Losses at the gene ends were 4 bases for V and 12 bases for J; bases not matched to a gene: 13. In DNA, the CDR3 is TGTGCCTGGAAGTGGACAGGGGTGGCTGTAGGGCAGTTCTTC. Translating it yields CAWKWTGVAVGQFF.

About this clonotype itself: A far larger clone is just one base off, so this is likely a read error. V is TRBV6-4 and J is TRBJ1-2; unclear D gene. Trimming cost V 3 bases and J 4 bases, with 9 bases left between them. The length of the CDR3 is 13 residues. CDR1 and CDR2 (germline): MRHNA, SNTAGT. CDR3 bases: TGTGCCAGCAGTGAATGGGAAATCTATGGCTACACCTTC. This translates into CASSEWEIYGYTF.

Turning to this clonotype: A clone one base away is much larger, so this may be a read error. DNA of the CDR3: TGTGCCAGCTCCTTGGACAGGGGCACAGATATGCAGTATTTT. This gives the protein CASSLDRGTDMQYF. The rearrangement joins TRBV18 to TRBJ2-3; 9 nucleotides match TRBD1. The length of the CDR3 is 14 residues. The germline V gene encodes CDR1 KGHSH and CDR2 LQKENI. The variable domain in full, completed from reference TRBV18 and TRBJ2-3, reads NAGVMQNPRHLVRRRGQEARLRCSPMKGHSHVYWYRQLPEEGLKFMVYLQKENIIDESGMPKERFSAEFPKEGPSILRIQQVVRGDSAAYFCASSLDRGTDMQYFGPGTRLTVL.

This clonotype was found a few times. The chain has TRBV29-1 and TRBJ1-1, with 9 nucleotides matching TRBD1. Losses at the gene ends were 5 bases for V and 1 base for J; bases not matched to a gene: 8. The length of the CDR3 is 15 residues. CDR1 SQVTM and CDR2 ANQGSEA come from the germline V gene. CDR3 in amino acids: CSVHRGQIRNTEAFF. CDR3 in DNA: TGCAGCGTTCACAGGGGGCAAATTCGGAACACTGAAGCTTTCTTT.

This clonotype came up many times. The chain employs TRBV7-2 and TRBJ1-2; tentatively, D is TRBD1 (5 bases). The CDR3 runs 13 residues. Germline V gene lookup returns CDR1 SGHTA and CDR2 FQGNSA. V lost 3 bases and J lost 6, with 11 bases in between. CDR3 in DNA: TGTGCCAGCAGCTTCGGGCAGGGTGATGGCTACACCTTC. Translating gives CASSFGQGDGYTF.

This clonotype was recorded at least ten times. The rearrangement joins TRBV24-1 to TRBJ1-1; 7 positions match TRBD1. The CDR3 has 17 amino acids. Germline V gene data show CDR1 as KGHDR and CDR2 as SFDVKD. Trimming took 2 bases from V and 4 from J; bases not matched to a gene: 12. CDR3 sequence reads: CATSDSDKQTGITEAFF. DNA of the CDR3: TGTGCCACCAGTGATTCCGACAAACAGACAGGGATCACTGAAGCTTTCTTT.

This clonotype was seen repeatedly, ten times or more. The rearrangement uses TRBV5-1 and TRBJ1-6; TRBD1 is a possible D gene (5 bases). Germline CDR1 is SGHRS and CDR2 is YFSETQ. The CDR3 has 16 residues. V dropped 0 bases and J dropped 5 bases, with 12 bases sitting between them. The CDR3 DNA is TGCGCCAGCAGCTTGGGCCAGGGAGAAAATAATTCACCCCTCCACTTT. Translation: CASSLGQGENNSPLHF.

This clonotype was observed many times. CDR3 bases: TGTGCCACCAAAAAACAGATTAACTATGGCTACACCTTC. The encoded protein is CATKKQINYGYTF. This chain connects TRBV5-8 to TRBJ1-2; D is unresolved. The CDR3 has 13 residues. Germline V gives CDR1 SGHTS, CDR2 YDEGEE. Trimming removed 9 bases from V and 1 base from J, with 13 bases in between.

The sample holds many counts of this clonotype. The chain uses TRBV7-2 and TRBJ1-5; D unresolved. The CDR3 is made up of 15 amino acids. The ends were cut back, 5 bases at V and 6 bases at J, with 17 bases in the middle. CDR1 and CDR2 (germline): SGHTA, FQGNSA. This CDR3 is CASSLSFDGLQPQHF. The CDR3 region has the DNA TGTGCCAGCAGCCTCAGTTTTGACGGGCTTCAGCCCCAGCATTTT.

This clonotype was seen many times. This chain links TRBV3-1 with TRBJ1-2, with D unresolved. CDR1 is LGHDT and CDR2 is YNNKEL in the germline V gene (reference sequence). CDR3 length: 14 residues. V lost 1 base and J lost 4, with 10 bases in between. The CDR3 nucleotides read TGTGCCAGCAGCCAAGCCTTAGGTAGCTATGGCTACACCTTC. It is translated as CASSQALGSYGYTF.

This chain connects TRBV20-1 to TRBJ2-1, with no clear D. Deletions cut 4 bases from V and 9 bases from J, with 13 bases between. Per germline, CDR1 DFQATT and CDR2 SNEGSKA (reference sequence). The CDR3 runs 12 residues. CDR3 in amino acids: CSAIDLGREQFF. The CDR3 nucleotides are TGCAGTGCTATAGATCTAGGACGTGAGCAGTTCTTC.

This clonotype appeared many times. V usage is TRBV5-1 and J usage is TRBJ1-4; 8 positions agree with TRBD1. Germline V gene lookup returns CDR1 SGHRS and CDR2 YFSETQ. The V segment lost 4 bases and the J segment 5 bases; nucleotides outside the gene matches: 10. This CDR3 has 16 amino acids. Here the CDR3 reads CASSQYRDRSNEKLFF. CDR3 coding DNA: TGCGCCAGCAGCCAGTACCGGGACAGGTCCAATGAAAAACTGTTTTTT.

This clonotype has at least ten counts. The chain recombines TRBV20-1 with TRBJ2-5; TRBD1 aligns across 9 bases. Germline values: CDR1 DFQATT, CDR2 SNEGSKA (reference sequence). V lost 6 bases, J lost 3 bases, and 8 bases stayed unmatched. This CDR3 is 14 amino acids long. CDR3 sequence: CSALSGTGKETQYF. The DNA of the CDR3 is TGCAGTGCCCTCTCTGGGACAGGGAAAGAGACCCAGTACTTC.